Below are 24 T cell receptor beta chains sequenced from a single sample in a study of persistence of HIV-infected CD4 T cells. Their cognate antigens are unknown. This was the immunoSEQ version 4 assay in survey mode. TCRdb keeps only in-frame clones here, not all; method: immunoSEQ multiplex PCR. The table shows 45,000 or so clones, with around 90% occurring only once. Nonspecific anti-CD3/anti-CD28 bead stimulation represents the broad CD4+ T cell repertoire. Sorting selected CD4+ T cells upregulating both CD40 ligand and CD69. Sample: CD4+ T cells sorted from PBMCs after roughly 18-hour stimulation, taken from a patient who received antiretroviral therapy. Receptors were obtained from an adult woman with HIV who was CMV-seropositive.

V gene TRBV20-1 combines with J gene TRBJ1-5; D remains ambiguous. CDR1 DFQATT and CDR2 SNEGSKA come from the germline V gene (reference sequence). CDR3 size: 15 residues. Trimming took off 3 bases at V and 1 base at J, with 13 bases between the two ends. This chain's CDR3 is CSASRAGFSNQPQHF. The CDR3 DNA is TGCAGTGCTAGTAGGGCGGGCTTCAGCAATCAGCCCCAGCATTTT.

V is TRBV5-6 and J is TRBJ1-1; a possible D gene is TRBD1 (5 bases). Germline-derived CDR1 and CDR2 are SGHDT and YYEEEE. CDR3 length equals 13 residues. Deletions cut 3 bases from V and 8 bases from J, with 14 bases between. The CDR3 region has the DNA TGTGCCAGCAGCTCCAGGGTAGGGAGGGAAGCTTTCTTT. This translates into CASSSRVGREAFF. Full variable domain (rest looked up from reference TRBV5-6 and TRBJ1-1): DAGVTQSPTHLIKTRGQQVTLRCSPKSGHDTVSWYQQALGQGPQFIFQYYEEEERQRGNFPDRFSGHQFPNYSSELNVNALLLGDSALYLCASSSRVGREAFFGQGTRLTVV.

This clone was seen a few times. The chain has TRBV18 and TRBJ2-3, with no clear D. Germline V CDR1 and CDR2: KGHSH, LQKENI. The CDR3 runs to 14 residues. Trimming cost V 0 bases and J 4 bases, with 8 bases left between them. The CDR3 sequence is CASSPPAPADTQYF. For the CDR3, the DNA is TGTGCCAGCTCACCACCGGCCCCGGCAGATACGCAGTATTTT.

The chain has TRBV6-5 and TRBJ1-5; no definite D call. V shed 0 bases and J shed 5 bases, with 11 bases lying between them. In germline, CDR1 is MNHEY, CDR2 SVGAGI. The CDR3 consists of 15 residues. As DNA, the CDR3 is TGTGCCAGCAGTTACTCGTATGCCGGCGATCAGCCCCAGCATTTT. It translates to CASSYSYAGDQPQHF.

The chain combines TRBV10-1 with TRBJ2-1; D gene ambiguous. The CDR3 is made up of 14 amino acids. The V end was cut by 2 bases, the J end by 5 bases, with 10 bases between. The germline V gene encodes CDR1 WNHNN and CDR2 SYGVQD (reference sequence). CDR3 protein: CASSETVVNNEQFF. The CDR3 nucleotides are TGCGCCAGCAGTGAGACCGTCGTCAACAATGAGCAGTTCTTC.

This clone showed up just once. V is TRBV2 and J is TRBJ2-7; no definite D call. Looked up from germline, CDR1 is SNHLY and CDR2 is FYNNEI. CDR3 length equals 11 residues. Trimming left V 4 bases short and J 8 bases short, with 9 bases between. The CDR3 here is CASSALNQQYV. The CDR3 coding sequence is TGTGCCAGCAGTGCCCTGAACCAGCAGTACGTC.

This chain joins TRBV5-1 and TRBJ2-3, with 15 bases aligning to TRBD2. V was clipped by 4 bases and J by 0 bases; unmatched bases: 9. This CDR3 is built from 19 residues. CDR1 SGHRS and CDR2 YFSETQ come from the germline V gene. CDR3 loop: CASSLGTSGGTFSTDTQYF. The CDR3 DNA reads as TGCGCCAGCAGCCTCGGGACTAGCGGGGGGACTTTTAGCACAGATACGCAGTATTTT.

Points on this clone: The sample holds other DNA sequences that translate to the same CDR3. CDR3 sequence reads: CASSYGQHNEKLFF. CDR3 bases: TGTGCCAGCAGTTACGGCCAGCATAATGAAAAACTGTTTTTT. The gene calls are TRBV6-5 and TRBJ1-4; D gene unclear. Looked up from germline, CDR1 is MNHEY and CDR2 is SVGAGI. V was pared by 2 bases and J by 4 bases, with 8 bases between. The CDR3 runs 14 residues.

The chain couples TRBV3-1 (or the pseudogene TRBV3-2) to TRBJ1-2; D is ambiguous. Germline CDR1 and CDR2: LGHDT and YNNKEL (reference sequence). The CDR3 totals 12 residues. The V end was cut by 1 base, the J end by 10 bases, with 10 bases between. Written as DNA, the CDR3 is TGTGCCAGCAGCCAAGGGACCGACCTCTACACCTTC. Protein sequence: CASSQGTDLYTF.

The chain links TRBV11-3 to TRBJ1-1, with 8 nucleotides matching TRBD1. CDR3 length equals 13 residues. Germline-derived CDR1 and CDR2 are SGHNT and YENEEA. J gave up 10 bases and V 0 bases, and 4 bases lay outside the gene matches. The DNA of the CDR3 is TGTGCCAGCAGCTTAGATGGGACAGGAACAGCTTTCTTT. Protein product: CASSLDGTGTAFF.

A few counts support this clone. The chain joins TRBV6-1 to TRBJ1-6; D call uncertain. Germline-derived CDR1 and CDR2 are MNHNS and SASEGT. Trimming left V 2 bases short and J 8 bases short, with 7 bases between. This CDR3 is 13 amino acids long. The CDR3 sequence: CASSERRDSPLHF. CDR3 in DNA: TGTGCCAGCAGTGAAAGGAGGGATTCACCCCTCCACTTT.

The chain combines TRBV5-1 with TRBJ2-3; perhaps TRBD1 as D (6 bases). The germline gives CDR1 SGHRS, CDR2 YFSETQ. V was clipped by 0 bases and J by 4 bases, with 21 bases between them. The CDR3 extends over 18 amino acids. This chain's CDR3 is CASSLVVLQQGRADTQYF. The CDR3 nucleotides are TGCGCCAGCAGCTTGGTGGTTTTGCAACAGGGTCGCGCAGATACGCAGTATTTT. Full variable domain (rest looked up from reference TRBV5-1 and TRBJ2-3): KAGVTQTPRYLIKTRGQQVTLSCSPISGHRSVSWYQQTPGQGLQFLFEYFSETQRNKGNFPGRFSGRQFSNSRSEMNVSTLELGDSALYLCASSLVVLQQGRADTQYFGPGTRLTVL.

To note about this clone: The identical CDR3 is also encoded by other nucleotide sequences in the sample. The V and J genes are TRBV5-8 and TRBJ2-2; D is undetermined. CDR1 SGHTS and CDR2 YDEGEE come from the germline V gene. Trimming stripped 2 bases from V and 7 bases from J, with 18 bases between. This CDR3 comprises 16 residues. CDR3 in amino acids: CASSFGDNPPYGELFF. CDR3 nucleotides: TGTGCCAGCAGCTTCGGAGACAACCCGCCGTACGGGGAGCTGTTTTTT.

CDR3 DNA sequence: TGTGCCTGCCACACCGGGACTAGGGGGTACAATGAGCAGTTCTTC. Translating gives CACHTGTRGYNEQFF. The gene calls are TRBV30 and TRBJ2-1; 8 bases line up with TRBD2. V was pared by 6 bases and J by 4 bases, with 11 bases of the junction left unmatched. Germline V gene data show CDR1 as GTSNPN and CDR2 as SVGIG (reference sequence). The length of the CDR3 is 15 residues.

This clone was seen only a few times. This sequence joins TRBV19 and TRBJ1-5, with 10 bases fitting TRBD1. This CDR3 has 13 amino acids. J was trimmed by 8 bases and V by 5 bases; bases with no gene match: 3. Germline V gene data show CDR1 as LNHDA and CDR2 as SQIVND (reference sequence). The CDR3 coding sequence is TGTGCCAGTAGTCGACAGGGGGCAGAGCCCCAGCATTTT. Protein sequence: CASSRQGAEPQHF.

The CDR3: CASGGTGTYEQYF. DNA of the CDR3: TGCGCCAGCGGGGGGACAGGTACCTACGAGCAGTACTTC. The V gene is TRBV5-1, the J gene TRBJ2-7; 8 nucleotides match TRBD1. V was pared by 7 bases and J by 2 bases, with 5 bases of the junction left unmatched. From germline, CDR1 is SGHRS and CDR2 YFSETQ. The CDR3 extends over 13 amino acids.

The gene calls are TRBV27 and TRBJ2-7, with D possibly being TRBD2 (7 bases). The V gene lost 8 bases and the J gene lost 2 bases, with 31 bases spanning the gap. Germline CDR1 MNHEY, CDR2 SMNVEV (reference sequence). CDR3 length: 19 amino acids. CDR3 nucleotide sequence: TGTGCCAGCCGTGGTCGGAGGGGGGGCCTACATCCTGGGACCTACGAGCAGTACTTC. Amino acid sequence: CASRGRRGGLHPGTYEQYF.

This clone was recorded a few times. The rearrangement uses TRBV3-1 (or the pseudogene TRBV3-2) and TRBJ1-3; tentative D call: TRBD1 (5 bases). The CDR3 length is 15 residues. Germline CDR1 reads LGHDT; CDR2 reads YNNKEL (reference sequence). V was clipped by 5 bases and J by 1 base, with 12 bases between them. The CDR3 DNA reads as TGTGCCAGCAGCGCCCAGCGGGGGTCTGGAAACACCATATATTTT. It encodes CASSAQRGSGNTIYF.

The chain couples TRBV9 to TRBJ2-1; D perhaps matches TRBD2 (6 bases). The ends were cut back, 2 bases at V and 3 bases at J, with 12 bases in the middle. The CDR3 spans 15 residues. The germline CDR1 and CDR2 sequences are SGDLS and YYNGEE. CDR3 DNA sequence: TGTGCCAGCAGCGTGGAGGGAGAGATCTACAATGAGCAGTTCTTC. Amino acids: CASSVEGEIYNEQFF.

The chain is built from TRBV19 and TRBJ1-5; D is unresolved. The CDR3 has 13 amino acids. Per germline, CDR1 LNHDA and CDR2 SQIVND (reference sequence). V lost 5 bases and J lost 1, with 6 bases in between. In DNA form, the CDR3 reads TGTGCCAGTAGTGTGGACAGCAATCAGCCCCAGCATTTT. Protein: CASSVDSNQPQHF. Drawing the rest from reference TRBV19 and TRBJ1-5, the complete variable domain is DGGITQSPKYLFRKEGQNVTLSCEQNLNHDAMYWYRQDPGQGLRLIYYSQIVNDFQKGDIAEGYSVSREKKESFPLTVTSAQKNPTAFYLCASSVDSNQPQHFGDGTRLSIL.

The CDR3 here is CASRRGVTDTQYF. In DNA, the CDR3 is TGTGCCAGCAGGCGGGGGGTCACAGATACGCAGTATTTT. This sequence joins TRBV2 and TRBJ2-3, with TRBD2 identical over 8 bases. The CDR3 contains 13 residues. Germline loops: CDR1 SNHLY, CDR2 FYNNEI. V lost 6 bases and J lost 2; bases outside the gene matches: 1.

V is TRBV10-3 and J is TRBJ2-7; possible D gene TRBD1, 6 bases. Trimming pared 2 bases from V and 4 bases from J, leaving 6 bases between. The CDR3 has 12 amino acids. Germline V gene sequence: CDR1 ENHRY, CDR2 SYGVKD. CDR3 protein: CAISETGYEQYV. CDR3 bases: TGTGCCATCAGTGAGACAGGGTACGAGCAGTACGTC.

This chain links TRBV27 with TRBJ1-2; D gene unclear. Germline CDR1 MNHEY, CDR2 SMNVEV (reference sequence). Trimming stripped 3 bases from V and 4 bases from J, with 12 bases between. The CDR3 contains 14 residues. CDR3 sequence: CASSFLEGPYGYTF. CDR3 sequence (DNA): TGTGCCAGCAGTTTCCTCGAGGGTCCCTATGGCTACACCTTC.

The chain is built from TRBV5-1 and TRBJ1-1; 7 bases fit TRBD1. CDR1 SGHRS and CDR2 YFSETQ come from the germline V gene. With V trimmed by 0 bases and J by 4 bases, 6 bases remained unmatched. The CDR3 covers 15 residues. CDR3 DNA sequence: TGCGCCAGCAGCTTGGGGGGACAGCAGACCACTGAAGCTTTCTTT. It specifies CASSLGGQQTTEAFF.